Following are 17 T cell receptor beta chains from one sample sequenced in a study of graft-versus-host responses after intestinal transplantation. The starting material, graft tissue, was processed to release intraepithelial and lamina propria lymphocytes. This table comes from immunoSEQ multiplex PCR, and its TCRdb copy is limited to in-frame clones, with some not included. The data show some 18,000 clones, around 76% seen once. Here the sequenced sample was ileum tissue, taken about 21 days after intestinal transplant. These receptors were taken from a human patient who received an intestinal transplant, so some T cells may come from the graft donor.

The chain has TRBV7-9 and TRBJ2-5; 8 nucleotides agree with TRBD2. The DNA matches TRBJ2-7 better at its end, which makes the J call doubtful. CDR3 size: 13 residues. Per the germline V gene, CDR1 is SEHNR and CDR2 is FQNEAQ (reference sequence). In DNA form, the CDR3 reads TGTGCCAGCAGCAGGGGACTAGACTACGAGCAGTACTTC. It encodes CASSRGLDYEQYF.

The gene calls are TRBV19 and TRBJ2-7; D uncertain. This CDR3 contains 14 residues. Per the germline V gene, CDR1 is LNHDA and CDR2 is SQIVND (reference sequence). The V end was cut by 1 base, the J end by 0 bases, with 7 bases between. Here the CDR3 reads CASSIASPSYEQYF. DNA for the CDR3: TGTGCCAGTAGTATAGCGTCCCCCTCCTACGAGCAGTACTTC.

V gene TRBV2 combines with J gene TRBJ2-5; 7 bases align to TRBD2. The CDR3 contains 15 residues. V shed 6 bases, J shed 2 bases, and the junction held 9 bases outside the gene matches. Germline CDR1 and CDR2: SNHLY and FYNNEI. Here the CDR3 DNA reads TGTGCCAGCAGCCGGGAGGTTGGGGGACAAGAGACCCAGTACTTC. It translates to CASSREVGGQETQYF. Combining the CDR3 with reference TRBV2 and TRBJ2-5 gives the whole variable domain EPEVTQTPSHQVTQMGQEVILRCVPISNHLYFYWYRQILGQKVEFLVSFYNNEISEKSEIFDDQFSVERPDGSNFTLKIRSTKLEDSAMYFCASSREVGGQETQYFGPGTRLLVL.

This rearrangement joins TRBV5-1 to TRBJ2-3; D is uncertain. CDR1 is SGHRS and CDR2 is YFSETQ in the germline V gene. There are 15 residues in the CDR3. V lost 2 bases, J lost 1 base, and 11 bases lay in between. CDR3 loop: CASSFYYLRTDTQYF. The CDR3 bases are TGCGCCAGCAGCTTCTACTACCTACGCACAGATACGCAGTATTTT.

CDR3 bases: TGTGCCAGCAGTTCCCCTAGCAGGACCTACAATGAGCAGTTCTTC. It specifies CASSSPSRTYNEQFF. The V gene is TRBV27, the J gene TRBJ2-1, with a tentative D call TRBD2 (5 bases). Trimming cost V 4 bases and J 2 bases, with 12 bases left between them. Germline values: CDR1 MNHEY, CDR2 SMNVEV (reference sequence). The CDR3 length is 15 residues.

The chain employs TRBV5-6 and TRBJ1-5; the match to TRBD1 covers 8 bases. V dropped 4 bases and J dropped 4; count of bases not matched to a gene: 4. The CDR3 length is 14 residues. Germline V CDR1 and CDR2: SGHDT, YYEEEE. The CDR3 coding sequence is TGTGCCAGCAGCCCGGGACAGGCGAATCAGCCCCAGCATTTT. Its protein is CASSPGQANQPQHF.

The rearrangement links TRBV30 to TRBJ1-4; D is undetermined. The ends were cut back, 2 bases at V and 7 bases at J, with 11 bases in the middle. The germline V gene has CDR1 GTSNPN and CDR2 SVGIG (reference sequence). This CDR3 has 13 amino acids. The CDR3 DNA sequence: TGTGCCTGGAGTTCACTCCTTGGTGAAAAACTGTTTTTT. This sequence encodes CAWSSLLGEKLFF.

The CDR3 loop reads CASSRHSYNEQFF. Written as DNA, the CDR3 is TGTGCCAGCAGTCGTCACAGCTACAATGAGCAGTTCTTC. This chain links TRBV27 with TRBJ2-1; D call uncertain. The CDR3 has 13 amino acids. Germline-derived CDR1 and CDR2 are MNHEY and SMNVEV (reference sequence). V gave up 5 bases and J gave up 3 bases, with 8 bases separating them.

The V gene is TRBV6-1, the J gene TRBJ2-5, with 13 bases matching TRBD2. The CDR3 is 21 amino acids. Losses at the gene ends were 2 bases for V and 0 bases for J; bases not matched to a gene: 15. Germline V gives CDR1 MNHNS, CDR2 SASEGT. CDR3 coding DNA: TGTGCCAGCAGTGAATTCGGACTAGCGGGAGCTGGGAGGGAGTACCAAGAGACCCAGTACTTC. Translated, it gives CASSEFGLAGAGREYQETQYF.

J is TRBJ2-7 and V is TRBV23-1; maybe TRBD1 (5 bases). TRBV23-1 is an open reading frame whose function is uncertain. CDR3 length: 13 amino acids. V lost 6 bases and J lost 6, with 15 bases in between. For the CDR3, the DNA is TGCGCCAGCAGGATGGCAGGGCAAAGCGAGCAGTACTTC. This encodes CASRMAGQSEQYF.

The rearrangement uses TRBV6-5 and TRBJ2-5, with 7 positions matching TRBD2. CDR1 and CDR2 from the germline V gene are MNHEY and SVGAGI. The CDR3 is made up of 15 amino acids. V lost 3 bases, J lost 5 bases, and 9 bases stayed unmatched. Here the CDR3 reads CASSYKTSEGETQYF. The CDR3 DNA follows: TGTGCCAGCAGTTATAAAACTAGCGAGGGGGAGACCCAGTACTTC.

The genes are TRBV18 and TRBJ1-2, with TRBD1 matching over 8 bases. V lost 1 base and J lost 4; bases outside the gene matches: 5. Germline CDR1 reads KGHSH; CDR2 reads LQKENI. The CDR3 runs 15 residues. CDR3 DNA sequence: TGTGCCAGCTCACCACTTCGACAGGGGTCCTATGGCTACACCTTC. This encodes CASSPLRQGSYGYTF.

The CDR3 DNA reads TGTGCCAGCAGTCCCGGACAGGGGGCGATCTATGGCTACACCTTC. Residues: CASSPGQGAIYGYTF. V usage is TRBV28 and J usage is TRBJ1-2; 11 positions match TRBD1. The junction had 6 bases not matched to a gene; V was cut back by 5 bases and J by 4 bases. Germline CDR1 and CDR2: MDHEN and SYDVKM. The CDR3 has 15 amino acids.

This clone was detected only once. The genes are TRBV29-1 and TRBJ2-7; TRBD1 is a possible D gene (6 bases). Germline V gene sequence: CDR1 SQVTM, CDR2 ANQGSEA. The CDR3 has 13 residues. Trimming stripped 2 bases from V and 2 bases from J, with 10 bases between. In DNA form, the CDR3 reads TGCAGCGTTGAATACGGGACACCCTACGAGCAGTACTTC. Protein sequence: CSVEYGTPYEQYF.

V usage is TRBV7-9 and J usage is TRBJ1-5, with a tentative D call TRBD1 (6 bases). V shed 0 bases and J shed 3 bases, with 12 bases lying between them. CDR3 length equals 16 residues. CDR1 is SEHNR, CDR2 FQNEAQ, per germline (reference sequence). CDR3 region: CASSLAYTGFNQPQHF. The CDR3 region has the DNA TGTGCCAGCAGCTTAGCGTACACAGGGTTCAATCAGCCCCAGCATTTT. The variable domain in full, completed from reference TRBV7-9 and TRBJ1-5, reads DTGVSQNPRHKITKRGQNVTFRCDPISEHNRLYWYRQTLGQGPEFLTYFQNEAQLEKSRLLSDRFSAERPKGSFSTLEIQRTEQGDSAMYLCASSLAYTGFNQPQHFGDGTRLSIL.

This clone was recorded only once. The rearrangement links TRBV7-2 to TRBJ1-3; D is uncertain. Trimming pared 0 bases from V and 4 bases from J, leaving 4 bases between. CDR1 is SGHTA, CDR2 FQGNSA, per germline. There are 13 residues in the CDR3. As DNA, the CDR3 is TGTGCCAGCAGCTTAGCGTCGGGAAACACCATATATTTT. Amino acids: CASSLASGNTIYF.

The chain combines TRBV27 with TRBJ2-3; the match to TRBD1 covers 8 bases. Germline V CDR1 and CDR2: MNHEY, SMNVEV (reference sequence). There are 15 residues in the CDR3. After removal of 7 bases from V and 0 bases from J, the junction contained 6 bases not matched to a gene. CDR3 nucleotides: TGTGCCAGCACCCCAAGGACAGGGAGCACAGATACGCAGTATTTT. It translates to CASTPRTGSTDTQYF.